Below, 27 T cell receptor beta chains from the same sample are listed, as sequenced in a study of cytomegalovirus exposure and HLA in healthy donors. The PCR employed 60 Vbeta primers together with 13 Jbeta primers. The repertoire was sequenced with immunoSEQ multiplex PCR; TCRdb's copy has only in-frame clones and lacks some. The data show approximately 140,000 clones, with roughly 76% seen just once and around 1.6% held by the top ten. The sample consisted of PBMCs. Every receptor here comes from a female donor in good health and CMV-seronegative.

V gene TRBV28 combines with J gene TRBJ1-5, with 7 bases identical to TRBD1. Germline values: CDR1 MDHEN, CDR2 SYDVKM. The CDR3 consists of 16 residues. J gave up 4 bases and V 4 bases, and 10 bases lay outside the gene matches. The CDR3 nucleotides are TGTGCCAGCAGTTCGCGACAGGGAAGGGGTAATCAGCCCCAGCATTTT. As protein: CASSSRQGRGNQPQHF.

This chain links TRBV2 with TRBJ2-2; maybe TRBD2 (5 bases). The V end lost 6 bases, the J end lost 1 base, and 9 bases lay between the germline ends. CDR3 length equals 14 residues. CDR1 and CDR2 from the germline V gene are SNHLY and FYNNEI. CDR3 in DNA: TGTGCCAGCAGGAAAGAGGGGAACACCGGGGAGCTGTTTTTT. Its protein product is CASRKEGNTGELFF. Filled out from reference TRBV2 and TRBJ2-2, the complete variable domain reads EPEVTQTPSHQVTQMGQEVILRCVPISNHLYFYWYRQILGQKVEFLVSFYNNEISEKSEIFDDQFSVERPDGSNFTLKIRSTKLEDSAMYFCASRKEGNTGELFFGEGSRLTVL.

CDR3 residues: CASSGVRTGGNEQYF. DNA of the CDR3: TGTGCCAGCAGTGGGGTACGAACAGGGGGGAACGAGCAGTACTTC. V usage is TRBV6-1 and J usage is TRBJ2-7; 8 nucleotides match TRBD1. Germline V gene sequence: CDR1 MNHNS, CDR2 SASEGT. With V trimmed by 4 bases and J by 5 bases, 10 bases remained unmatched. The CDR3 length is 15 residues.

This clone came up a few times. The genes are TRBV11-3 and TRBJ2-6, with TRBD1 identical over 9 bases. The CDR3 spans 18 residues. CDR1 is SGHNT and CDR2 is YENEEA in the germline V gene. Trimming removed 5 bases from V and 0 bases from J; junction bases left unmatched: 8. The CDR3 loop is CASSAGDRVSSGANVLTF. The CDR3, as DNA: TGTGCCAGCAGCGCGGGGGACAGGGTATCCTCTGGGGCCAACGTCCTGACTTTC.

This rearrangement joins TRBV28 to TRBJ1-1, with a tentative D call TRBD1 (6 bases). The length of the CDR3 is 16 residues. CDR1 and CDR2 (germline): MDHEN, SYDVKM. Trimming left V 3 bases short and J 2 bases short, with 16 bases between. The CDR3 loop is CASSLGGAAYNTEAFF. The CDR3, as DNA: TGTGCCAGCAGTTTGGGGGGGGCAGCTTATAACACTGAAGCTTTCTTT.

The V gene is TRBV27, the J gene TRBJ2-5, with a possible D match to TRBD1 (6 bases). The J call may be incorrect, as the DNA end agrees better with TRBJ2-7. The germline gives CDR1 MNHEY, CDR2 SMNVEV (reference sequence). This CDR3 has 15 amino acids. The chain's CDR3 is CASSLVQGPNYEQYF. For the CDR3, the DNA is TGTGCCAGCAGTTTAGTCCAGGGGCCTAACTACGAGCAGTACTTC.

A word on this clone: Possible read error: a much larger clone is one base away. The chain has TRBV28 and TRBJ2-1; the match to TRBD2 covers 8 bases. The CDR3 spans 13 residues. Germline loops: CDR1 MDHEN, CDR2 SYDVKM. Unmatched junction bases numbered 3, after V lost 5 bases and J lost 6 bases. CDR3 protein: CASSPGLANEQFF. CDR3 sequence (DNA): TGTGCCAGCAGTCCAGGACTAGCCAATGAGCAGTTCTTC.

This clone turned up a few times. The chain has TRBV5-1 and TRBJ1-1, with TRBD1 matching over 9 bases. Germline CDR1 is SGHRS and CDR2 is YFSETQ. This CDR3 spans 15 amino acids. J lost 5 bases, V lost 4 bases, and 9 bases had no gene match. CDR3: CASSPGQGLGTEAFF. In DNA form, the CDR3 reads TGCGCCAGCAGCCCCGGACAGGGGTTGGGGACTGAAGCTTTCTTT.

The chain couples TRBV27 to TRBJ1-5; weak D call: TRBD1 (6 bases). Germline V lookup: CDR1 MNHEY, CDR2 SMNVEV (reference sequence). With 5 bases removed from V and 3 bases from J, the gap between germline ends came to 17 bases. This CDR3 comprises 16 residues. This CDR3 is CASSPQGPPSNQPQHF. In DNA, the CDR3 is TGTGCCAGCAGTCCCCAGGGGCCGCCGTCCAATCAGCCCCAGCATTTT.

The chain couples TRBV2 to TRBJ1-3; D is undetermined. The V gene's germline CDR1 is SNHLY and CDR2 FYNNEI. The V end lost 6 bases, the J end lost 1 base, and 10 bases lay between the germline ends. The CDR3 covers 14 residues. This CDR3 reads CASRGGLSGNTIYF. CDR3 DNA: TGTGCCAGCAGGGGAGGGTTGTCTGGAAACACCATATATTTT. The entire variable domain, with the rest obtained from reference TRBV2 and TRBJ1-3, is as follows: EPEVTQTPSHQVTQMGQEVILRCVPISNHLYFYWYRQILGQKVEFLVSFYNNEISEKSEIFDDQFSVERPDGSNFTLKIRSTKLEDSAMYFCASRGGLSGNTIYFGEGSWLTVV.

The V gene is TRBV7-3, the J gene TRBJ1-2; TRBD1 aligns across 7 bases. The CDR3 loop spans 14 amino acids. Germline CDR1 SGHTA, CDR2 FQGTGA. The V gene end was trimmed by 5 bases and the J gene end by 8 bases; junction bases not matched to a gene: 11. This CDR3 is CASSPSQGLGGYTF. CDR3 DNA sequence: TGTGCCAGCAGCCCTTCACAGGGGCTGGGAGGCTACACCTTC. The whole variable domain, filled in from reference TRBV7-3 and TRBJ1-2, reads GAGVSQTPSNKVTEKGKYVELRCDPISGHTALYWYRQSLGQGPEFLIYFQGTGAADDSGLPNDRFFAVRPEGSVSTLKIQRTERGDSAVYLCASSPSQGLGGYTFGSGTRLTVV.

V usage is TRBV4-2 and J usage is TRBJ2-7; 13 bases fit TRBD2. The CDR3 contains 18 residues. Germline V lookup: CDR1 LGHNA, CDR2 YNFKEQ. Trimming removed 2 bases from V and 0 bases from J; junction bases left unmatched: 7. In DNA, the CDR3 is TGTGCCAGCAGCCAAAGGACTAGCGGGAGCCCCAGCTCCTACGAGCAGTACTTC. Amino acids: CASSQRTSGSPSSYEQYF.

V gene TRBV29-1 combines with J gene TRBJ1-2; 10 bases agree with TRBD1. After removal of 6 bases from V and 8 bases from J, the junction contained 9 bases not matched to a gene. There are 13 residues in the CDR3. The germline CDR1 and CDR2 sequences are SQVTM and ANQGSEA. CDR3 amino acids: CSVQSRDRGGYTF. CDR3 nucleotides: TGCAGCGTGCAGTCCCGGGACAGGGGCGGCTACACCTTC.

The J gene is TRBJ1-6, the V gene TRBV10-3; D perhaps matches TRBD1 (6 bases). Trimming took off 9 bases at V and 7 bases at J, with 10 bases between the two ends. The CDR3 length is 12 residues. Germline CDR1 is ENHRY and CDR2 is SYGVKD. CDR3 nucleotides: TGTGCCATACGACAGGAAAATTCACCCCTCCACTTT. Its translation: CAIRQENSPLHF.

J is TRBJ1-1 and V is TRBV29-1; D remains unclear. Trimming shortened V by 5 bases and J by 4 bases, and 8 bases separated the two germline ends. In germline, CDR1 is SQVTM, CDR2 ANQGSEA. CDR3 size: 11 residues. The CDR3 DNA reads as TGCAGCGTTCTCTGGGCCACTGAAGCTTTCTTT. Protein product: CSVLWATEAFF.

V usage is TRBV7-2 and J usage is TRBJ2-7; D is possibly TRBD2 (6 bases). In germline, CDR1 is SGHTA, CDR2 FQGNSA. This CDR3 region has 15 residues. Trimming took off 1 base at V and 0 bases at J, with 10 bases between the two ends. CDR3 DNA sequence: TGTGCCAGCAGCTTAGTGCGGGGATCCTCCTACGAGCAGTACTTC. Amino acids: CASSLVRGSSYEQYF.

The sample holds one count of this clone. V usage is TRBV7-9 and J usage is TRBJ2-2, with 10 bases identical to TRBD2. This CDR3 has 17 amino acids. The ends lost 7 bases at V and 7 bases at J; junction bases unmatched: 15. The V gene's germline CDR1 is SEHNR and CDR2 FQNEAQ (reference sequence). The CDR3: CASTTAMGLAFGGELFF. In nucleotides, the CDR3 is TGTGCCAGCACCACCGCAATGGGACTAGCGTTCGGCGGGGAGCTGTTTTTT.

The rearrangement joins TRBV4-2 to TRBJ2-1; 12 nucleotides align to TRBD2. V lost 0 bases, J lost 4 bases, and 4 bases stayed unmatched. CDR1 is LGHNA, CDR2 YNFKEQ, per germline. This CDR3 has 17 amino acids. The CDR3 loop is CASSQDSLAGGYNEQFF. The CDR3 DNA follows: TGTGCCAGCAGCCAAGATTCACTAGCGGGAGGATACAATGAGCAGTTCTTC.

V is TRBV7-2 and J is TRBJ2-1; 10 bases are a match to TRBD2. The CDR3 is 16 residues long. Germline lookup yields CDR1 SGHTA and CDR2 FQGNSA. J was trimmed by 7 bases and V by 5 bases; bases with no gene match: 11. The CDR3 protein is CASSGGAAGGPNEQFF. The CDR3 DNA follows: TGTGCCAGCAGCGGGGGGGCAGCGGGGGGGCCTAATGAGCAGTTCTTC.

This clone was detected only once. The chain uses TRBV11-2 and TRBJ1-5; D remains unclear. The CDR3 is made up of 13 amino acids. Trimming took off 0 bases at V and 6 bases at J, with 6 bases between the two ends. The V gene's germline CDR1 is SGHAT and CDR2 FQNNGV. CDR3 sequence: CASSLDFSQPQHF. DNA of the CDR3: TGTGCCAGCAGCTTAGATTTCAGTCAGCCCCAGCATTTT.

V and J are TRBV5-6 and TRBJ2-7; 7 bases are a match to TRBD1. V dropped 4 bases and J dropped 3; count of bases not matched to a gene: 4. There are 13 residues in the CDR3. Germline V gene sequence: CDR1 SGHDT, CDR2 YYEEEE. CDR3 residues: CASSTGDSYEQYF. The DNA of the CDR3 is TGTGCCAGCAGCACCGGGGACAGCTACGAGCAGTACTTC.

The genes are TRBV6-5 and TRBJ2-5; D is unresolved. The last part of the DNA fits TRBJ2-7 better; the J call may be wrong. The CDR3 has 13 residues. Looked up from germline, CDR1 is MNHEY and CDR2 is SVGAGI. The CDR3 DNA sequence: TGTGCCAGCGTTCGGGTAGGCTCCTACGAGCAGTACTTC. Its protein is CASVRVGSYEQYF.

This clone was observed a single time. The chain joins TRBV18 to TRBJ2-2, with 9 bases fitting TRBD1. CDR3 length equals 17 residues. Germline lookup yields CDR1 KGHSH and CDR2 LQKENI. J lost 3 bases, V lost 3 bases, and 8 bases had no gene match. CDR3 bases: TGTGCCAGCTCACCCGGACAGGGGAACAGTTACACCGGGGAGCTGTTTTTT. Amino acid sequence: CASSPGQGNSYTGELFF.

CDR3 DNA sequence: TGTGCCAGCAGCGTAGCCGGACTAGCGGGAGGCCCCTACGAGCAGTACTTC. Translating it yields CASSVAGLAGGPYEQYF. The gene calls are TRBV9 and TRBJ2-7, with TRBD2 identical over 14 bases. Per germline, CDR1 SGDLS and CDR2 YYNGEE. V was clipped by 0 bases and J by 2 bases; unmatched bases: 4. The CDR3 has 17 amino acids.

The rearrangement joins TRBV5-1 to TRBJ2-1; 8 bases line up with TRBD2. Germline V gene data show CDR1 as SGHRS and CDR2 as YFSETQ. Trimming cost V 2 bases and J 5 bases; bases outside gene matches: 6. This CDR3 comprises 15 residues. The CDR3 DNA reads as TGCGCCAGCAGCTTCACGGGAGGGCCCCACAATGAGCAGTTCTTC. The encoded protein is CASSFTGGPHNEQFF.

This chain connects TRBV19 to TRBJ1-6; 8 bases align to TRBD1. The V segment lost 6 bases and the J segment 4 bases; nucleotides outside the gene matches: 8. Germline CDR1 LNHDA, CDR2 SQIVND (reference sequence). The CDR3 is 16 amino acids. This CDR3 reads CASSLDREFYNSPLHF. The DNA of the CDR3 is TGTGCCAGTAGCTTGGACAGGGAATTTTATAATTCACCCCTCCACTTT.

CDR3 sequence reads: CASRPDGTENSPLHF. DNA for the CDR3: TGCGCCAGCAGACCCGACGGGACAGAAAATTCACCCCTCCACTTT. The rearrangement uses TRBV5-1 and TRBJ1-6; TRBD1 matches at 7 bases. Germline CDR1 and CDR2: SGHRS and YFSETQ. With 5 bases clipped from V and 7 bases from J, the junction kept 9 bases outside the gene matches. The CDR3 totals 15 residues.